Following are 24 T cell receptor beta chains from one sample sequenced in a study of blood T cell repertoires in COVID-19. Sequencing was performed with immunoSEQ multiplex PCR; in TCRdb, only in-frame clones are kept and a portion is missing. The sample includes 70,000 or so clones, around 80% seen only once; the top ten take over 10%. The source material was peripheral blood. These TCRs come from a man aged 45-60 years with COVID-19, enrolled during active disease.

The J gene is TRBJ2-1, the V gene TRBV3-1 (or the pseudogene TRBV3-2); TRBD2 matches at 10 bases. Germline values: CDR1 LGHDT, CDR2 YNNKEL (reference sequence). With 4 bases clipped from V and 7 bases from J, the junction kept 4 bases outside the gene matches. This CDR3 contains 14 residues. The CDR3 loop reads CASSRTSGENEQFF. The DNA of the CDR3 is TGTGCCAGCAGCCGAACTAGCGGGGAAAATGAGCAGTTCTTC.

This clone occurred once. V is TRBV28 and J is TRBJ1-2; D is unclear. This CDR3 is built from 14 residues. Trimming took off 3 bases at V and 1 base at J, with 9 bases between the two ends. From germline, CDR1 is MDHEN and CDR2 SYDVKM. CDR3: CASSFLAVNYGYTF. CDR3 sequence (DNA): TGTGCCAGCAGTTTTCTCGCAGTTAACTATGGCTACACCTTC.

This clone was counted only a few times. The chain links TRBV28 to TRBJ2-1, with D possibly matching TRBD2 (6 bases). Per the germline V gene, CDR1 is MDHEN and CDR2 is SYDVKM. The CDR3 length is 13 residues. The V gene lost 3 bases and the J gene lost 7 bases, with 10 bases spanning the gap. The CDR3 DNA sequence: TGTGCCAGCAGTTTCGTCCTAGCGAATGAGCAGTTCTTC. It is translated as CASSFVLANEQFF.

The chain joins TRBV7-9 to TRBJ1-4; D is unresolved. The V end was cut by 5 bases, the J end by 3 bases, with 19 bases between. The length of the CDR3 is 17 residues. Germline V gene lookup returns CDR1 SEHNR and CDR2 FQNEAQ (reference sequence). CDR3 sequence reads: CASSPREDTRANEKLFF. For the CDR3, the DNA is TGTGCCAGCAGCCCCCGGGAGGATACTAGGGCTAATGAAAAACTGTTTTTT.

V is TRBV5-4 and J is TRBJ2-1; D may be TRBD1 (6 bases). V was trimmed by 6 bases and J by 9 bases, leaving 13 bases between them. Germline CDR1 is SGHNT and CDR2 is YYREEE (reference sequence). The CDR3 has 12 amino acids. The CDR3 DNA reads TGTGCCAGCACATGGGGGCCGGGTGAGCAGTTCTTC. Encoded protein: CASTWGPGEQFF.

V gene TRBV3-1 (or the pseudogene TRBV3-2) combines with J gene TRBJ2-5, with 8 bases identical to TRBD1. Germline CDR1 and CDR2: LGHDT and YNNKEL (reference sequence). The length of the CDR3 is 15 residues. V lost 4 bases to trimming and J lost 4 bases; unmatched junction nucleotides: 8. The CDR3 DNA follows: TGTGCCAGCAGCCTAGGACAGGGCGGGCGAGAGACCCAGTACTTC. Its translation: CASSLGQGGRETQYF.

The chain recombines TRBV4-3 with TRBJ2-1, with TRBD2 matching 13 bases. V shed 5 bases, J shed 6 bases, and the junction held 7 bases outside the gene matches. This CDR3 has 16 residues. Germline V gives CDR1 LGHNA, CDR2 YSLEER. Here the CDR3 DNA reads TGCGCCAGCAGCGCAGGACTAGCGGGAGTAGGCAATGAGCAGTTCTTC. Translated: CASSAGLAGVGNEQFF.

The rearrangement links TRBV6-5 to TRBJ1-2; TRBD1 matches at 10 bases. Per the germline V gene, CDR1 is MNHEY and CDR2 is SVGAGI. The trim removed 7 bases at V and 7 bases at J, leaving 9 bases unmatched. The CDR3 spans 14 residues. The CDR3 spells CASILMTGGVGYTF. The CDR3 DNA sequence: TGTGCCAGCATTTTGATGACAGGGGGCGTTGGCTACACCTTC.

By frequency in the sample, this clone is large (0.1 to 1%). The V and J genes are TRBV6-5 and TRBJ2-7; the match to TRBD2 covers 7 bases. V trimming: 7 bases; J trimming: 3 bases; junction bases outside the gene matches: 3. The CDR3 covers 12 residues. Germline lookup yields CDR1 MNHEY and CDR2 SVGAGI. The CDR3, as DNA: TGTGCCAGCAAAGGACTAGGCTACGAGCAGTACTTC. It specifies CASKGLGYEQYF.

This clone was detected only once. The gene calls are TRBV7-3 and TRBJ2-3; possibly TRBD2 for D (6 bases). The germline V gene has CDR1 SGHTA and CDR2 FQGTGA. The CDR3 contains 16 residues. V lost 0 bases and J lost 2, with 12 bases in between. CDR3 loop: CASSLTGGGVTDTQYF. CDR3 nucleotides: TGTGCCAGCAGCTTAACAGGAGGCGGGGTCACAGATACGCAGTATTTT.

The sample holds one count of this clone. V usage is TRBV4-1 and J usage is TRBJ1-2; 7 nucleotides match TRBD1. This CDR3 comprises 16 residues. Trimming cost V 3 bases and J 8 bases; bases outside gene matches: 15. Germline V gene sequence: CDR1 MGHRA, CDR2 YSYEKL. CDR3 protein: CASSHAAGQAIGGYTF. In DNA form, the CDR3 reads TGCGCCAGCAGCCACGCCGCCGGACAGGCGATCGGAGGCTACACCTTC.

The chain links TRBV18 to TRBJ2-7; the D gene is possibly TRBD1 (5 bases). Trimming left V 2 bases short and J 6 bases short, with 14 bases between. Germline V gene sequence: CDR1 KGHSH, CDR2 LQKENI. The CDR3 sequence is 14 residues long. The DNA for the CDR3 is TGTGCCAGCTCACCAACCCCAGGGTTAAGCGAGCAGTACTTC. It yields the protein CASSPTPGLSEQYF.

The V call is TRBV18, the J call TRBJ2-2; 10 bases map to TRBD2. The germline V gene encodes CDR1 KGHSH and CDR2 LQKENI. The CDR3 runs to 16 residues. Trimming cost V 5 bases and J 5 bases; bases outside gene matches: 8. The CDR3 reads CASSKTSGKATGELFF. The CDR3, as DNA: TGTGCCAGCTCAAAAACTAGCGGGAAGGCGACCGGGGAGCTGTTTTTT. The full variable domain, in which reference TRBV18 and TRBJ2-2 provide the parts outside the CDR3, is NAGVMQNPRHLVRRRGQEARLRCSPMKGHSHVYWYRQLPEEGLKFMVYLQKENIIDESGMPKERFSAEFPKEGPSILRIQQVVRGDSAAYFCASSKTSGKATGELFFGEGSRLTVL.

The rearrangement uses TRBV11-2 and TRBJ2-7; a possible D gene is TRBD1 (6 bases). Between the trimmed V and J ends, which lost 0 bases and 4 bases, there was a span of 10 bases. CDR3 length: 14 residues. Germline V CDR1 and CDR2: SGHAT, FQNNGV. The CDR3 spells CASSLESGQYEQYF. The CDR3 DNA reads as TGTGCCAGCAGCTTAGAATCAGGACAGTACGAGCAGTACTTC.

CDR3 residues: CASSPETGRQPQHF. CDR3 DNA: TGCGCCAGCAGCCCCGAGACAGGGCGTCAGCCCCAGCATTTT. This sequence joins TRBV5-1 and TRBJ1-5; 7 positions match TRBD1. Germline assignment: CDR1 SGHRS and CDR2 YFSETQ. The V gene end was trimmed by 4 bases and the J gene end by 6 bases; junction bases not matched to a gene: 7. The length of the CDR3 is 14 residues.

The chain uses TRBV4-1 and TRBJ2-7, with D possibly being TRBD1 (6 bases). The V gene's germline CDR1 is MGHRA and CDR2 YSYEKL. V was trimmed by 4 bases and J by 0 bases, leaving 10 bases between them. There are 14 residues in the CDR3. The CDR3 sequence: CASSLGTTSYEQYF. CDR3 nucleotide sequence: TGCGCCAGCAGCCTCGGGACAACCTCCTACGAGCAGTACTTC.

The chain carries TRBV3-1 (or the pseudogene TRBV3-2) and TRBJ2-4; D ambiguous. This CDR3 is built from 13 residues. CDR1 is LGHDT and CDR2 is YNNKEL in the germline V gene (reference sequence). V was cut by 7 bases and J by 1 base, with 8 bases left in between. This chain's CDR3 is CASKERAKNIQYF. The CDR3 DNA reads TGTGCCAGCAAAGAGAGGGCCAAAAACATTCAGTACTTC.

In DNA form, the CDR3 reads TGTGCCAGCAGCCAAGATAGCGAGACCCAGTACTTC. Protein: CASSQDSETQYF. The chain carries TRBV3-1 (or the pseudogene TRBV3-2) and TRBJ2-5; D not certain. V shed 0 bases and J shed 5 bases, with 4 bases lying between them. This CDR3 contains 12 residues. Germline CDR1 and CDR2: LGHDT and YNNKEL (reference sequence).

The rearrangement links TRBV6-6 to TRBJ2-3, with TRBD1 as a possible D gene (6 bases). The CDR3 sequence is 14 residues long. V was shortened by 5 bases and J by 2 bases, with 11 bases between the two germline ends. CDR1 is MNHNY and CDR2 is SVGAGI in the germline V gene (reference sequence). CDR3 nucleotides: TGTGCCAGCAGTCCGGGACAAAACACAGATACGCAGTATTTT. Translation gives CASSPGQNTDTQYF.

J is TRBJ1-1 and V is TRBV6-6, with 12 nucleotides matching TRBD1. Germline lookup yields CDR1 MNHNY and CDR2 SVGAGI (reference sequence). The trim removed 6 bases at V and 11 bases at J, leaving 7 bases unmatched. The CDR3 contains 13 residues. CDR3 DNA sequence: TGTGCCAGCAGAGGGACAGGGGGCGCGGGTGCTTTCTTT. It encodes CASRGTGGAGAFF.

The V and J genes are TRBV30 and TRBJ2-2, with 9 nucleotides matching TRBD1. The germline V gene encodes CDR1 GTSNPN and CDR2 SVGIG (reference sequence). The junction had 2 bases not matched to a gene; V was cut back by 7 bases and J by 2 bases. The CDR3 length is 13 residues. The CDR3 region is CASGQGNTGELFF. The CDR3 region has the DNA TGTGCCTCGGGACAGGGAAACACCGGGGAGCTGTTTTTT.

This clone was counted at least ten times. The rearrangement joins TRBV9 to TRBJ2-7; 11 nucleotides match TRBD2. Trimming at V came to 0 bases and at J to 0 bases, leaving 5 bases not matched to a gene. Looked up from germline, CDR1 is SGDLS and CDR2 is YYNGEE. The CDR3 runs 17 residues. In DNA, the CDR3 is TGTGCCAGCAGCGTAGGAGTAGCGGGAGGGAGCTCCTACGAGCAGTACTTC. Its translation is CASSVGVAGGSSYEQYF.

The chain is built from TRBV5-1 and TRBJ1-2; TRBD1 aligns across 9 bases. The CDR3 length is 14 residues. The V and J ends lost 0 bases and 4 bases, in that order; junction bases with no gene match: 1. Germline V CDR1 and CDR2: SGHRS, YFSETQ. The CDR3, as DNA: TGCGCCAGCAGCTTGGGGACAGGGGTCTATGGCTACACCTTC. This encodes CASSLGTGVYGYTF. The variable domain in full, with the rest retrieved from reference TRBV5-1 and TRBJ1-2, is KAGVTQTPRYLIKTRGQQVTLSCSPISGHRSVSWYQQTPGQGLQFLFEYFSETQRNKGNFPGRFSGRQFSNSRSEMNVSTLELGDSALYLCASSLGTGVYGYTFGSGTRLTVV.

This sequence joins TRBV7-2 and TRBJ1-1, with D possibly being TRBD1 (5 bases). The V end was cut by 5 bases, the J end by 4 bases, with 23 bases between. The CDR3 sequence is 17 residues long. Per germline, CDR1 SGHTA and CDR2 FQGNSA. The CDR3 coding sequence is TGTGCCAGCAGCAACCCGCCATCCAGGGATTTGGGCACTGAAGCTTTCTTT. Its translation: CASSNPPSRDLGTEAFF.